The clone carrying this T cell receptor beta chain was recorded only once. The data are from a study of blood T cell repertoires in COVID-19. Study-wide context: Acute and convalescent COVID-19 samples came from the United States, Italy and Spain. The analysed material was cDNA or gDNA that came from T cells, B-cell-depleted T cells, or PBMCs.

In the authors' workflow: Amplification of reference gene primers provided the estimated nucleated cell counts. The assay was immunoSEQ multiplex PCR, and TCRdb's table has in-frame clones only and misses some. D and trimming were read from the DNA, whereas the V and J calls and clone size are those reported in that table. The data hold fewer than 120,000 clones, with about 80% observed a single time. V lost 7 bases and J lost 8, with 15 bases in between. This CDR3 is built from 13 residues. The source material was peripheral blood. The receptor comes from a woman of 80 years or more with acute or convalescent COVID-19. J is TRBJ1-5 and V is TRBV12-3 or TRBV12-4; D call uncertain. The CDR3 is CASTMNYPEPQHF. CDR3 DNA sequence: TGTGCCAGCACTATGAACTACCCAGAGCCCCAGCATTTT.